This T cell receptor beta chain derives from a study of blood T cell repertoires in COVID-19. For the study at large: Sites across the United States, Italy and Spain contributed samples from acute and convalescent COVID-19. T cells, B-cell-depleted T cells, or PBMCs supplied cDNA or gDNA.

Per the authors' pipeline: Amplifying reference gene primers gave estimates of nucleated cell counts. Repertoires were generated with immunoSEQ multiplex PCR, while TCRdb's copy carries only in-frame clones and drops some. V and J calls and clone size are as listed in that table; D and trimming were resolved from the DNA. The sample yields about 210,000 clones, approximately 91% seen once. Specimen: peripheral blood. This TCR derives from a man younger than 30 with active or convalescent COVID-19.

The CDR3 DNA sequence: TGTGCCACCAAATCGGGAAGCGGGGGCAATCAGCCCCAGCATTTT. It encodes CATKSGSGGNQPQHF. V usage is TRBV2 and J usage is TRBJ1-5, with no clear D. This CDR3 comprises 15 residues. Trimming removed 10 bases from V and 2 bases from J, with 18 bases in between. Germline V gene sequence: CDR1 SNHLY, CDR2 FYNNEI.